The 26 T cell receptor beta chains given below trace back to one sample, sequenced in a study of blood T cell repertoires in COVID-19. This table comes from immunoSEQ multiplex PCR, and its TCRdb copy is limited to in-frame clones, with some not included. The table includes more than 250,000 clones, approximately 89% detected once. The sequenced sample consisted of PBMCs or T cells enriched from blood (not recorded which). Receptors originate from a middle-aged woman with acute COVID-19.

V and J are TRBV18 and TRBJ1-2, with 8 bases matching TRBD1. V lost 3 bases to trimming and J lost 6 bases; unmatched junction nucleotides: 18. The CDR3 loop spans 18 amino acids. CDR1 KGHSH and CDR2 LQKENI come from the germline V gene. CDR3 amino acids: CASSPYQETGASRDGYTF. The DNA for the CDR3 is TGTGCCAGCTCACCCTACCAGGAGACAGGGGCATCCCGCGATGGCTACACCTTC.

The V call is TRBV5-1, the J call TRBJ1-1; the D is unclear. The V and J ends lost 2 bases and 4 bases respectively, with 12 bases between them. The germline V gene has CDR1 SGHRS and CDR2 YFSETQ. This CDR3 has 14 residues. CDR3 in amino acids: CASSFRDGVTEAFF. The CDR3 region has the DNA TGCGCCAGCAGCTTCCGCGACGGGGTCACTGAAGCTTTCTTT.

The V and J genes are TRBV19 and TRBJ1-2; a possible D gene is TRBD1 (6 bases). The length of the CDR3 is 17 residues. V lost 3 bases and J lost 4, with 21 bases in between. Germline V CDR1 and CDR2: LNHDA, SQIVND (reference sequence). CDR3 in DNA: TGTGCCAGTAGTATTTGGGACCCCCGGGGGGCAGCCTATGGCTACACCTTC. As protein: CASSIWDPRGAAYGYTF.

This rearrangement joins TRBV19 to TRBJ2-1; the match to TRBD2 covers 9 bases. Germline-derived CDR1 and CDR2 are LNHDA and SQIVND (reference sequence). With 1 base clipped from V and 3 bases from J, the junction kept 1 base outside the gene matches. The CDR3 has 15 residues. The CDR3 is CASSIGTSDYNEQFF. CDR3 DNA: TGTGCCAGTAGTATAGGGACTAGCGACTACAATGAGCAGTTCTTC.

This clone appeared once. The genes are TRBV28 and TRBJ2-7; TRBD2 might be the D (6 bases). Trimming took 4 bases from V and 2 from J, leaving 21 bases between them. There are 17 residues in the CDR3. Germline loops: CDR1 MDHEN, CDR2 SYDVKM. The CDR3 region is CASSSPGGSGGTYEQYF. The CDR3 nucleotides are TGTGCCAGCAGTTCCCCTGGGGGGAGTGGTGGTACCTACGAGCAGTACTTC.

The chain's CDR3 is CACFAPGSANYGYTF. As DNA, the CDR3 is TGTGCCTGTTTTGCGCCGGGATCAGCTAACTATGGCTACACCTTC. The J gene is TRBJ1-2, the V gene TRBV30; no clear D. V was clipped by 6 bases and J by 0 bases, with 17 bases between them. The CDR3 is made up of 15 amino acids. Germline V gene data show CDR1 as GTSNPN and CDR2 as SVGIG (reference sequence).

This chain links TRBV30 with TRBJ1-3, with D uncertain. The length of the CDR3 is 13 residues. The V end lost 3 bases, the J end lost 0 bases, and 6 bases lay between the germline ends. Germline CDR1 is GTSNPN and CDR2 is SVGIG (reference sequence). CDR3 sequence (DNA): TGTGCCTGGAGCGGGAGCTCTGGAAACACCATATATTTT. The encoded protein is CAWSGSSGNTIYF.

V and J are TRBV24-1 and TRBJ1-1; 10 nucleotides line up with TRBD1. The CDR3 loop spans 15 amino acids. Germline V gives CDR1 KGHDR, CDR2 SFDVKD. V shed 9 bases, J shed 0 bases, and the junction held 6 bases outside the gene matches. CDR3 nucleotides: TGTGCCACCCGCTCCGGGACAGGGGTGAACACTGAAGCTTTCTTT. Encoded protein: CATRSGTGVNTEAFF.

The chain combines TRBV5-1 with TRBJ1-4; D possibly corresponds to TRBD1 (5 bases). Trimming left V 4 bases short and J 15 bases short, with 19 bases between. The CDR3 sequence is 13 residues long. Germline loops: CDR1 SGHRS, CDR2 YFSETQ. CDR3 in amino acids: CASSAERYRRLFF. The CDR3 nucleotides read TGCGCCAGCAGCGCGGAGAGGTACAGGCGGTTGTTTTTT.

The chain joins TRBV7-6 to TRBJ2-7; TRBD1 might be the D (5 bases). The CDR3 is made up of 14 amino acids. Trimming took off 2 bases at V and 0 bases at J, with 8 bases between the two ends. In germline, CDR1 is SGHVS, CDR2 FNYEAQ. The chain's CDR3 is CASSLWGSSYEQYF. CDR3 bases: TGTGCCAGCAGCTTATGGGGCAGCTCCTACGAGCAGTACTTC.

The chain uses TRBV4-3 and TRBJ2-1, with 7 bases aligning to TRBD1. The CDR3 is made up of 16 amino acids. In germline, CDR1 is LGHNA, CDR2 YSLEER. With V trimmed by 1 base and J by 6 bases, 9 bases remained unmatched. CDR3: CASSQATGVGGNEQFF. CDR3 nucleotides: TGCGCCAGCAGCCAAGCAACAGGGGTTGGGGGCAATGAGCAGTTCTTC.

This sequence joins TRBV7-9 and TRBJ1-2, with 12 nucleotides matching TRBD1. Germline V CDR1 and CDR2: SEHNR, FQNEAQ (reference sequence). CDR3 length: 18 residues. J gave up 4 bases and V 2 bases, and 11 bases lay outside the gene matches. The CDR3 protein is CASSLSGTGGGLRYGYTF. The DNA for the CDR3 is TGTGCCAGCAGCTTATCGGGGACAGGGGGCGGATTACGCTATGGCTACACCTTC.

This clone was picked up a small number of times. The CDR3: CASSLLVGLDTEAFF. DNA of the CDR3: TGTGCCAGCAGTTTACTCGTGGGGCTAGACACTGAAGCTTTCTTT. The gene calls are TRBV27 and TRBJ1-1; a weak D match, TRBD1 (5 bases). The germline V and J ends were trimmed by 2 bases and 3 bases, with 13 bases remaining between them. The CDR3 is made up of 15 amino acids. Germline CDR1 MNHEY, CDR2 SMNVEV (reference sequence).

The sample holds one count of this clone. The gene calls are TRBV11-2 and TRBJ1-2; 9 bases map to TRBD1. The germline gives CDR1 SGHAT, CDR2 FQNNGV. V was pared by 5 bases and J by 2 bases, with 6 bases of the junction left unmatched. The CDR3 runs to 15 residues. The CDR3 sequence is CASSHDRGDNYGYTF. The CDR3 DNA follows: TGTGCCAGCAGCCATGACAGGGGGGACAACTATGGCTACACCTTC.

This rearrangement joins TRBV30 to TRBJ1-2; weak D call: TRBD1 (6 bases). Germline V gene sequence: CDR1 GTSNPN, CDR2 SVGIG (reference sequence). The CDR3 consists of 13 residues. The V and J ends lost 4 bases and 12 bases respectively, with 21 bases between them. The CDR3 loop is CAWMTSGHAINTF. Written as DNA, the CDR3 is TGTGCCTGGATGACATCGGGACATGCAATAAACACCTTC. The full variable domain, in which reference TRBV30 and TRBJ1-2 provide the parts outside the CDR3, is SQTIHQWPATLVQPVGSPLSLECTVEGTSNPNLYWYRQAAGRGLQLLFYSVGIGQISSEVPQNLSASRPQDRQFILSSKKLLLSDSGFYLCAWMTSGHAINTFGSGTRLTVV.

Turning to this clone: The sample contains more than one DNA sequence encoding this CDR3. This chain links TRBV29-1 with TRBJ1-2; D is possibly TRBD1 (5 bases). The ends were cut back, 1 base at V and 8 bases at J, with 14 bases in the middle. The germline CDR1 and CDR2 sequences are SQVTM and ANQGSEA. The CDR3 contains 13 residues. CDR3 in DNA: TGCAGCGTTGAAGTGGAGGGTGGGGGGGGCTACACCTTC. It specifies CSVEVEGGGGYTF.

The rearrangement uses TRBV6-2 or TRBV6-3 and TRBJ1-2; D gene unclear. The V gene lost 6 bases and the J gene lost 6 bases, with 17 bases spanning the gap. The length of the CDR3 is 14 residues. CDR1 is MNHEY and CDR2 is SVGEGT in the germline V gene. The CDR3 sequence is CASSRPGFVDGYTF. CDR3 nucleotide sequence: TGTGCCAGCAGCCGACCGGGATTCGTGGATGGCTACACCTTC.

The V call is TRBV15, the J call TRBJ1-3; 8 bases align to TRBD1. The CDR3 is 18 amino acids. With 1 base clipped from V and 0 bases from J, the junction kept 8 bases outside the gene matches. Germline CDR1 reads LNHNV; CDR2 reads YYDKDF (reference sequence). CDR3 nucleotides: TGTGCCACCAGCAGAGCAGGGGGCAGAGAATACTCTGGAAACACCATATATTTT. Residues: CATSRAGGREYSGNTIYF.

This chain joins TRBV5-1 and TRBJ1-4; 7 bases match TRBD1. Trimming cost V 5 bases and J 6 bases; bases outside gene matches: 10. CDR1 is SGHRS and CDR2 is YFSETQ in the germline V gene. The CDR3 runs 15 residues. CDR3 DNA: TGCGCCAGCAGGGGGGGTGACAGGGAGGATGAAAAACTGTTTTTT. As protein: CASRGGDREDEKLFF. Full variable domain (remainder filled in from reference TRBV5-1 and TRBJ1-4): KAGVTQTPRYLIKTRGQQVTLSCSPISGHRSVSWYQQTPGQGLQFLFEYFSETQRNKGNFPGRFSGRQFSNSRSEMNVSTLELGDSALYLCASRGGDREDEKLFFGSGTQLSVL.

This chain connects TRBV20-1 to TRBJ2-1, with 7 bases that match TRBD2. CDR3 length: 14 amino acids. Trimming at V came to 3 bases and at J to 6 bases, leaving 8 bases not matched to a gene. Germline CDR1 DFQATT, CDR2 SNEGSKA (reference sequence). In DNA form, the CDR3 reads TGCAGTGCTAGTGGGAGGGAGATGGTCAATGAGCAGTTCTTC. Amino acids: CSASGREMVNEQFF.

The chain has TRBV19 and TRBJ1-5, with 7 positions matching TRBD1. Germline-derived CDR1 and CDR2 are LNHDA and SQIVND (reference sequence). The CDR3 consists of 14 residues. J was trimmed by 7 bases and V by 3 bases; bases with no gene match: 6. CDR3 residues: CASSILPGGQPQHF. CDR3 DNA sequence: TGTGCCAGTAGTATCCTGCCAGGGGGACAGCCCCAGCATTTT.

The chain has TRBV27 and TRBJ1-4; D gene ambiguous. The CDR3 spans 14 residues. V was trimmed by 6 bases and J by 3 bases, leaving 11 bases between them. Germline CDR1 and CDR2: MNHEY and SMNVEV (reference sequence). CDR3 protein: CASSRPGANEKLFF. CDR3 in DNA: TGTGCCAGCAGCCGCCCCGGGGCTAATGAAAAACTGTTTTTT.

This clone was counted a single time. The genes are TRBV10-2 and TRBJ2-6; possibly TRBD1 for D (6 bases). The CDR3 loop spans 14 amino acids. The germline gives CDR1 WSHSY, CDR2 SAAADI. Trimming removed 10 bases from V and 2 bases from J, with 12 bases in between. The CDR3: CATRTGTGANVLTF. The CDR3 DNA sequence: TGCGCCACCAGAACAGGGACTGGGGCCAACGTCCTGACTTTC.

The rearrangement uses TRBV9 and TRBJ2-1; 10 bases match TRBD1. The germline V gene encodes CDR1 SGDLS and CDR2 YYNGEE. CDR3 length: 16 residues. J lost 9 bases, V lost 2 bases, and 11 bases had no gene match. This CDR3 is CASSVQPGQGSGEQFF. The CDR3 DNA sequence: TGTGCCAGCAGCGTGCAACCGGGACAGGGGAGTGGTGAGCAGTTCTTC.

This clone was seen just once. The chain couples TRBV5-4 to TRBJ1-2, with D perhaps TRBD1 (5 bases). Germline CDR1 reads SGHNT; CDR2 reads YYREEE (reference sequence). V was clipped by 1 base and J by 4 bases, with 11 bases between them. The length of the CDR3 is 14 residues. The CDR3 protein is CASSLPQGGYGYTF. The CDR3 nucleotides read TGTGCCAGCAGCTTGCCCCAGGGTGGCTATGGCTACACCTTC. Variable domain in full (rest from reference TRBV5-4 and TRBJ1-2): ETGVTQSPTHLIKTRGQQVTLRCSSQSGHNTVSWYQQALGQGPQFIFQYYREEENGRGNFPPRFSGLQFPNYSSELNVNALELDDSALYLCASSLPQGGYGYTFGSGTRLTVV.

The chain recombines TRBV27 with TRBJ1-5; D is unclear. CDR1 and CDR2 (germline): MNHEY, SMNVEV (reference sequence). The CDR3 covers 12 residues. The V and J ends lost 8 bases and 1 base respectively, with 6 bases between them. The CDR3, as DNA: TGTGCCAGCGGGAGGAGCAATCAGCCCCAGCATTTT. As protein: CASGRSNQPQHF.